These 6 T cell receptor beta chains came from one sample sequenced in a study of blood T cells in healthy people across ages. Then a second PCR, running roughly 7 to 11 cycles, was carried out with a sample-barcoded 5' primer and a J-beta primer mix. One entry per CDR3 protein results from TCRdb running MiXCR on the 5' RACE reads. Among hundreds of thousands of distinct CDR3 sequences listed, around 36% were seen once. The sequencing input was blood. These receptors all come from a man between 18 and 35 years old in good health.

This chain connects TRBV5-1 to TRBJ1-1; D call uncertain. Per germline, CDR1 SGHRS and CDR2 YFSETQ. Trimming shortened V by 0 bases and J by 4 bases, and 7 bases separated the two germline ends. The CDR3 is 13 residues long. The CDR3 nucleotides read TGCGCCAGCAGCTTGGACGCTGGCACTGAAGCTTTCTTT. This translates into CASSLDAGTEAFF.

The V gene is TRBV15, the J gene TRBJ2-7, with D hard to call. CDR1 and CDR2 (germline): LNHNV, YYDKDF (reference sequence). V was clipped by 5 bases and J by 3 bases, with 5 bases between them. The CDR3 consists of 11 residues. In DNA form, the CDR3 reads TGTGCCACCAGCCCGGGCTACGAGCAGTACTTC. It codes for CATSPGYEQYF.

This clonotype was counted a few times. This chain links TRBV12-3 or TRBV12-4 with TRBJ2-5; weak D call: TRBD1 (7 bases). Trimming removed 6 bases from V and 5 bases from J, with 16 bases in between. The CDR3 is 14 amino acids. The CDR3 is CASSDRVRGETQYF. CDR3 sequence (DNA): TGTGCCAGCAGCGACAGGGTACGGGGGGAGACCCAGTACTTC.

The chain is built from TRBV11-2 and TRBJ1-3; a possible D gene is TRBD1 (5 bases). Trimming stripped 2 bases from V and 0 bases from J, with 17 bases between. The V gene's germline CDR1 is SGHAT and CDR2 FQNNGV. The CDR3 has 18 amino acids. CDR3 DNA: TGTGCCAGCAGCTTACAGTCGAGACAGCCTTCCTCTGGAAACACCATATATTTT. Translation: CASSLQSRQPSSGNTIYF.

Only a few counts were recorded for this clonotype. The CDR3 DNA sequence: TGCAGTGCCGGGGACAGGGATTACAATCAGCCCCAGCATTTT. It encodes CSAGDRDYNQPQHF. The V and J genes are TRBV20-1 and TRBJ1-5, with TRBD1 matching 9 bases. V lost 6 bases, J lost 3 bases, and 6 bases stayed unmatched. Germline assignment: CDR1 DFQATT and CDR2 SNEGSKA (reference sequence). The CDR3 extends over 14 amino acids.

V is TRBV6-5 and J is TRBJ1-1; D unresolved. This CDR3 has 17 residues. Trimming shortened V by 0 bases and J by 0 bases, and 14 bases separated the two germline ends. Germline lookup yields CDR1 MNHEY and CDR2 SVGAGI. CDR3 DNA sequence: TGTGCCAGCAGTTACTCGGGAGGTGGGCTCTTGAACACTGAAGCTTTCTTT. The encoded protein is CASSYSGGGLLNTEAFF.